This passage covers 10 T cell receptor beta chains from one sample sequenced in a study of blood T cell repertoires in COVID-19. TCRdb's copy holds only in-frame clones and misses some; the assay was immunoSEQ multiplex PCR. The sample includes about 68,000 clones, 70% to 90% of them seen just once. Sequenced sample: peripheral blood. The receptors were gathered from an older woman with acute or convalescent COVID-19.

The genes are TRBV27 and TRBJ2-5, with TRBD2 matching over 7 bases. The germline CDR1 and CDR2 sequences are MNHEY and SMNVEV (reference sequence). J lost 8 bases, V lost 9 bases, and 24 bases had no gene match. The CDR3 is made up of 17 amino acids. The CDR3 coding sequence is TGTGCCAGTATGAGCAGTCGGGTTAGCGGGCTCTTAGGAACCCAGTACTTC. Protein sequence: CASMSSRVSGLLGTQYF.

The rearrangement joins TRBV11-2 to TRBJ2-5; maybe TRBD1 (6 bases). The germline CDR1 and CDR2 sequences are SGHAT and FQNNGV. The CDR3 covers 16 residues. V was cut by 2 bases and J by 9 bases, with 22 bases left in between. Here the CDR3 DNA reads TGTGCCAGCAGCTTAAGGTCCTCTACAACCCCAGGGGCCCAGTACTTC. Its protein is CASSLRSSTTPGAQYF.

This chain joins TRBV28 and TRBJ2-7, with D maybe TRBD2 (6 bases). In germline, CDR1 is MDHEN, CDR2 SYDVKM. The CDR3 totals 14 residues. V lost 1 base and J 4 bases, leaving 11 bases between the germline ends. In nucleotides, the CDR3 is TGTGCCAGCAGTTTATTCCGGGGGAGGTACGAGCAGTACTTC. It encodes CASSLFRGRYEQYF.

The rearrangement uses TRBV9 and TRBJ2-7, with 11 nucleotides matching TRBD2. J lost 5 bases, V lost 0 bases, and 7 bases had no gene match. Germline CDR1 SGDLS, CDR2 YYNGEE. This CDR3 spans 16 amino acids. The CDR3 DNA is TGTGCCAGCAGCGTAGAATTAGCGGGAGGGCCCAACGAGCAGTACTTC. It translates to CASSVELAGGPNEQYF.

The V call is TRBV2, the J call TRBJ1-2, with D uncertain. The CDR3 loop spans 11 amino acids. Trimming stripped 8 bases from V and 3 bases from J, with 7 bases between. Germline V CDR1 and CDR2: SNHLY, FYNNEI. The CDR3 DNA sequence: TGTGCCAGCGCGAGCGACTATGGCTACACCTTC. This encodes CASASDYGYTF.

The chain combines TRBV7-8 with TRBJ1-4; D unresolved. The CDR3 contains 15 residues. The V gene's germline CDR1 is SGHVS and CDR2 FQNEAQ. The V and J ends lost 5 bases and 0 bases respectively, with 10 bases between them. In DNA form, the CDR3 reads TGTGCCAGCAGCAAGTACAGTCCAACTAATGAAAAACTGTTTTTT. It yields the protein CASSKYSPTNEKLFF.

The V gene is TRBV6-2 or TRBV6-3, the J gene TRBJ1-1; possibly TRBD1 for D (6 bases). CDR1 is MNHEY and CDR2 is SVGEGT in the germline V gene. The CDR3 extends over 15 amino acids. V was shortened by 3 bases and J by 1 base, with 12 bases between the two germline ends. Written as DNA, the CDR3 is TGTGCCAGCAGTTATGTGGGGGCCCCGAACACTGAAGCTTTCTTT. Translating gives CASSYVGAPNTEAFF.

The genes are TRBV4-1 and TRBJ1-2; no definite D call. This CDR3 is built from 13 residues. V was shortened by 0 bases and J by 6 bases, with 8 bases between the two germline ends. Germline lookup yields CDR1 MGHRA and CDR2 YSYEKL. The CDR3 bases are TGCGCCAGCAGCCAAGAGATTAGAAATGGCTACACCTTC. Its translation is CASSQEIRNGYTF.

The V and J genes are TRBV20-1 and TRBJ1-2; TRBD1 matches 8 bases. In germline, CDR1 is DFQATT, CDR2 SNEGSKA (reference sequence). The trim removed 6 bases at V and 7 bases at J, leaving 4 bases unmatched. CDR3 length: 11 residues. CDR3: CSARTGSGYTF. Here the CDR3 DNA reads TGCAGTGCACGGACAGGGTCTGGCTACACCTTC.

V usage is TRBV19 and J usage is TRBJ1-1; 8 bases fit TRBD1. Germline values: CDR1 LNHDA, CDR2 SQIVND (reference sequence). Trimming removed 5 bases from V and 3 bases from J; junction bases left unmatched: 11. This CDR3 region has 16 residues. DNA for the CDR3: TGTGCCAGTAGTCTTCAGGGGGCCCTGGGGGACACTGAAGCTTTCTTT. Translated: CASSLQGALGDTEAFF. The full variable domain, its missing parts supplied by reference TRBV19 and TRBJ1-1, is DGGITQSPKYLFRKEGQNVTLSCEQNLNHDAMYWYRQDPGQGLRLIYYSQIVNDFQKGDIAEGYSVSREKKESFPLTVTSAQKNPTAFYLCASSLQGALGDTEAFFGQGTRLTVV.